The 5 T cell receptor beta chains below were found in one sample sequenced in a study of T cell changes during pregnancy in multiple sclerosis. Profiling relied on immunoSEQ multiplex PCR, and the TCRdb table lists in-frame clones only, not all of them. Of tens of thousands of clones in the sample, around 92% were seen once. The specimen was CD4+ T cells from peripheral blood mononuclear cells, collected after pregnancy. The receptors stem from a female donor with multiple sclerosis, enrolled in a pregnancy study.

The chain uses TRBV6-1 and TRBJ1-2, with D tentatively TRBD1 (5 bases). Trimming stripped 0 bases from V and 7 bases from J, with 9 bases between. Looked up from germline, CDR1 is MNHNS and CDR2 is SASEGT. The CDR3 extends over 13 amino acids. The CDR3 sequence: CASSEAGGGGYTF. DNA of the CDR3: TGTGCCAGCAGTGAAGCGGGGGGTGGTGGCTACACCTTC.

V and J are TRBV7-2 and TRBJ2-2; tentative D call: TRBD1 (5 bases). The CDR3 length is 18 residues. CDR1 SGHTA and CDR2 FQGNSA come from the germline V gene. Trimming shortened V by 5 bases and J by 1 base, and 20 bases separated the two germline ends. The DNA of the CDR3 is TGTGCCAGCAGCCCTACCGGCCAGGGCCTCCTGAACACCGGGGAGCTGTTTTTT. Encoded protein: CASSPTGQGLLNTGELFF.

The rearrangement links TRBV18 to TRBJ2-1; a possible D gene is TRBD2 (6 bases). The germline V gene encodes CDR1 KGHSH and CDR2 LQKENI. The CDR3 totals 17 residues. Trimming left V 5 bases short and J 0 bases short, with 17 bases between. For the CDR3, the DNA is TGTGCCAGCTCATACCAGGAGGGGAAAGGCTCCTACAATGAGCAGTTCTTC. Amino acid sequence: CASSYQEGKGSYNEQFF.

The table lists this clone with a count of one. The V call is TRBV5-4, the J call TRBJ1-4; D unresolved. CDR1 and CDR2 from the germline V gene are SGHNT and YYREEE (reference sequence). Trimming shortened V by 4 bases and J by 6 bases, and 10 bases separated the two germline ends. This CDR3 has 13 residues. The CDR3 DNA is TGTGCCAGCAGCCCCGGGATGGATGAAAAACTGTTTTTT. It codes for CASSPGMDEKLFF.

The chain is built from TRBV5-4 and TRBJ1-4, with 7 nucleotides matching TRBD1. Germline lookup yields CDR1 SGHNT and CDR2 YYREEE (reference sequence). V lost 4 bases, J lost 8 bases, and 11 bases stayed unmatched. This CDR3 has 15 amino acids. The CDR3 reads CASSRAGGDLEKLFF. CDR3 sequence (DNA): TGTGCCAGCAGCCGGGCAGGGGGAGACTTGGAAAAACTGTTTTTT.